This T cell receptor beta chain is drawn from a study of Ad26.COV2.S vaccination and SARS-CoV-2 variants. A remark on this clone: The sample has other DNA sequences that encode this CDR3 too.

Method: immunoSEQ multiplex PCR; TCRdb's copy keeps in-frame clones and lacks some. Among around 320,000 clones, around four fifths were seen once, and the ten largest hold 2% to 2.5%. V lost 2 bases, J lost 0 bases, and 8 bases lay in between. CDR1 is SNHLY, CDR2 FYNNEI, per germline. The CDR3 sequence is 15 residues long. Treatment given: approximately 18 received Ad26.COV2.S at low or high dose, single or two shots; about five received placebo; per-sample allocation not given. Sampling happened 63 days after the first vaccine or placebo injection. Sequences were derived from peripheral blood, sampled in a trial of Ad26.COV2.S vaccine versus placebo. This sequence originates from a person between 18 and 65 years old who received the Ad26.COV2.S COVID-19 vaccine or a placebo. This chain joins TRBV2 and TRBJ1-5, with D hard to call. The CDR3 is CASSESRGSNQPQHF. The CDR3 coding sequence is TGTGCCAGCAGTGAATCCCGGGGTAGCAATCAGCCCCAGCATTTT.